This TCR beta chain was documented in a study of T cell responses to AZD1222 COVID-19 vaccine. The data were produced by immunoSEQ multiplex PCR, yet TCRdb's version contains in-frame clones alone and is incomplete. The sample contains 110,000 to 150,000 clones, around 92% of which appear only once. Germline-derived CDR1 and CDR2 are DFQATT and SNEGSKA (reference sequence). V gave up 6 bases and J gave up 4 bases, with 6 bases separating them. The CDR3 is 11 residues long. Sequences were derived from peripheral blood, sampled on day 0 of AZD1222 vaccination. V is TRBV20-1 and J is TRBJ1-4; no clear D. This receptor was taken from an adult in good health. The CDR3 DNA sequence: TGCAGTGCCCCAGATAATGAAAAACTGTTTTTT. Translated: CSAPDNEKLFF.